The clone carrying this T cell receptor (beta chain) came up many times. What it recognizes is unknown. 5'RACE template switching produced TCR cDNA carrying a universal primer site and UMIs. TCRdb reprocessed the 5' RACE reads via MiXCR and lists one record per CDR3 protein. In the table there are around 320,000 distinct CDR3 sequences, over 3.5% of which are singletons. The V and J ends lost 5 bases and 3 bases, in that order; junction bases with no gene match: 5. The CDR3 length is 15 residues. This record belongs to a study of T cells after yellow fever vaccination. Notes on the study in general: Weaker, the secondary response peaked sooner, at day 5 versus 15. Contamination by abundant bulk-population clonotypes could be present in FACS-sorted repertoires.

This TCR derives from a man younger than 35 who received the YFV17D yellow fever vaccine. This material consisted of PBMCs, taken 15 days after the yellow fever booster vaccination. The chain combines TRBV12-3 or TRBV12-4 with TRBJ2-1, with 9 positions matching TRBD2. CDR3 bases: TGTGCCAGCAGTGAGACTAGCGGATACTACAATGAGCAGTTCTTC. This translates into CASSETSGYYNEQFF.